These T cell receptor beta chains were read from a single sample in a study of T cells in localized non-small cell lung cancer. Generated by immunoSEQ multiplex PCR, the TCRdb table keeps only in-frame clones and is missing some. The sample contains roughly 26,000 clones, about nine tenths of which appear only once. Here the sequenced sample was peripheral blood, taken before any cancer treatment. Receptor source: a female donor over 55 with stage II squamous cell lung carcinoma. CDR3s leave out the opening cysteine and the closing phenylalanine or tryptophan. Fields, in order: V gene, J gene, CDR3 protein.

TRBV30,TRBJ1-1,AWSVGEGRAF
TRBV25-1,TRBJ1-2,ASSPNGGARGYT
TRBV4-3,TRBJ1-2,ASSQATGVDGYT
TRBV7-2,TRBJ2-2,ASSINTGELF
TRBV6-5,TRBJ1-2,ASRGTGQYGYT
TRBV7-3,TRBJ2-7,ASSLAGGRYEQY
TRBV28,TRBJ1-3,ASSSPIYGSGNTIY
TRBV19,TRBJ2-2,ASSAHLTGELF
TRBV4-3,TRBJ2-5,ASSVDRGGVPQETQY
TRBV27,TRBJ1-6,ASSFGGDNSPLH
TRBV2,TRBJ2-5,ASSEGREALSGETQY
TRBV25-1,TRBJ1-1,ASSDGGVDTEAF
TRBV7-8,TRBJ2-5,ASSRAGTGQETQY
TRBV18,TRBJ1-2,ASSPAIQGLYGYT
TRBV27,TRBJ1-1,ASRPDRKNTEAF
TRBV7-6,TRBJ2-3,ASSSQGADTQY
TRBV7-2,TRBJ2-5,ASSLGETSGRRETQY
TRBV25-1,TRBJ1-2,ASSSTGNTGYT
TRBV18,TRBJ1-1,ASSPETANTEAF
TRBV28,TRBJ2-3,ASSFLGGDGNTQY
TRBV28,TRBJ2-7,ASLPLSGTGDEQY
TRBV2,TRBJ1-2,ASTGINYGYT
TRBV6-6,TRBJ2-3,AIRGGTDTQY
TRBV19,TRBJ1-2,ASIHPGQDFYGYT
TRBV5-1,TRBJ1-2,ASSPTSARGNYGYT
TRBV28,TRBJ2-6,ASSLRGLGANVLT
TRBV15,TRBJ2-7,ATSRETSSTYEQY
TRBV6-5,TRBJ1-1,ASSYSDRLEAF
TRBV30,TRBJ2-2,AWSVASLNTGELF
TRBV19,TRBJ1-1,ATGEGPNTEAF
TRBV5-8,TRBJ2-6,ASSPALRGANVLT
TRBV19,TRBJ2-1,ASSFLAGGGLDEQF
TRBV4-1,TRBJ1-1,ASSQDEGASSMNTEAF
TRBV19,TRBJ2-3,ASSAGTGTDTQY
TRBV7-2,TRBJ2-7,ASSSQSDSAYEQY
TRBV30,TRBJ2-3,AWNPGTRLDTQY
TRBV11-2,TRBJ1-1,ASSLEPGQGVPEAF
TRBV28,TRBJ2-7,ASRGFSYEQY
TRBV11-2,TRBJ2-5,ASSSPLAHETQY
TRBV7-2,TRBJ2-1,ASSLVAGEGEQF
TRBV19,TRBJ1-5,ASSPTDSQPQH